This TCR beta chain was recovered during a study of blood T cell repertoires in COVID-19. Trimming pared 4 bases from V and 2 bases from J, leaving 11 bases between. CDR1 is MNHEY and CDR2 is SMNVEV in the germline V gene (reference sequence). The CDR3 has 14 residues. Original methodology: Using reference gene primer amplification, nucleated cell counts were estimated. Clones were read by immunoSEQ multiplex PCR, and TCRdb kept only the in-frame ones, dropping some. The V and J calls and the clone size are those of that table, but D and trimming were determined from the DNA. The table includes tens of thousands of clones, around 79% detected once.

This chain connects TRBV27 to TRBJ1-2, with D maybe TRBD1 (6 bases). This sequence originates from a woman between 50 and 59 years old with active or convalescent COVID-19. Sequencing input: peripheral blood. The DNA of the CDR3 is TGTGCCAGCAGTTCCAGGGGTCTAAACTATGGCTACACCTTC. Translating gives CASSSRGLNYGYTF.